The rows below give T cell receptor beta chains drawn from one sample of a study of vaccination and CD4 T cells after COVID-19. For these TCRs, the target antigens are not known. MiXCR, run by TCRdb on the PCR reads, gives a single entry per CDR3 protein. The sample contains roughly 3,900 distinct CDR3 sequences, 15% to 20% of which appear only once. The sequenced material came from CD4+ T cells from blood, cultured in vitro. The receptors shown here come from a human donor who had recovered from COVID-19. The CDR3 runs from the conserved cysteine through the conserved F or W.

v_gene: TRBV2; j_gene: TRBJ1-5; CDR3aa: CASSVASDQPQHF
v_gene: TRBV12-3/TRBV12-4; j_gene: TRBJ2-3; CDR3aa: CASSFYGRGGRDTQYF
v_gene: TRBV6-1; j_gene: TRBJ2-5; CDR3aa: CASITGGGGQETQYF
v_gene: TRBV27; j_gene: TRBJ2-5; CDR3aa: CASSLNGGAWETQYF
v_gene: TRBV20-1; j_gene: TRBJ1-2; CDR3aa: CSARGGPSSMASTF
v_gene: TRBV5-4; j_gene: TRBJ2-7; CDR3aa: CASSLDLLTYEQYF
v_gene: TRBV30; j_gene: TRBJ2-1; CDR3aa: CAWSDGTPNEQFF
v_gene: TRBV5-4; j_gene: TRBJ2-3; CDR3aa: CASSLEGRGTTDTQYF
v_gene: TRBV20-1; j_gene: TRBJ2-1; CDR3aa: CSAQGTSGGPVLDNEQFF
v_gene: TRBV5-1; j_gene: TRBJ2-7; CDR3aa: CASSLAQGGEQYF
v_gene: TRBV20-1; j_gene: TRBJ1-1; CDR3aa: CSARVGAGAIEAFF
v_gene: TRBV5-1; j_gene: TRBJ1-1; CDR3aa: CASSRDSLVTEAFF
v_gene: TRBV10-3; j_gene: TRBJ2-7; CDR3aa: CAIGEGFDRAYEQYF
v_gene: TRBV10-3; j_gene: TRBJ2-5; CDR3aa: CAISDGPQETQYF
v_gene: TRBV12-3/TRBV12-4; j_gene: TRBJ2-2; CDR3aa: CASSHRRRTNTGELFF
v_gene: TRBV7-9; j_gene: TRBJ2-5; CDR3aa: CASRAGTVQETQYF
v_gene: TRBV20-1; j_gene: TRBJ2-7; CDR3aa: CSASPPRDSYEQYF
v_gene: TRBV20-1; j_gene: TRBJ2-5; CDR3aa: CSANGMGGRDETQYF
v_gene: TRBV27; j_gene: TRBJ1-1; CDR3aa: CASSSLGGGGAFF
v_gene: TRBV30; j_gene: TRBJ1-2; CDR3aa: CAWSADLAYGYTF
v_gene: TRBV4-1; j_gene: TRBJ1-6; CDR3aa: CASSQEPRSSYNSPLHF
v_gene: TRBV12-3/TRBV12-4; j_gene: TRBJ1-1; CDR3aa: CASTDRYTEAFF
v_gene: TRBV5-1; j_gene: TRBJ2-7; CDR3aa: CASSPGQGGWISSYEQYF
v_gene: TRBV7-2; j_gene: TRBJ1-2; CDR3aa: CASSLGQGASYGYTF
v_gene: TRBV19; j_gene: TRBJ2-3; CDR3aa: CASSPRFSTDTQYF
v_gene: TRBV7-3; j_gene: TRBJ2-3; CDR3aa: CASSRQGGTDTQYF
v_gene: TRBV6-1; j_gene: TRBJ2-7; CDR3aa: CASRWAGTGSFYEQYF
v_gene: TRBV5-8; j_gene: TRBJ2-4; CDR3aa: CASSFGSSGAKNIQYF
v_gene: TRBV19; j_gene: TRBJ1-3; CDR3aa: CASTAGTGGSYGNTIYF